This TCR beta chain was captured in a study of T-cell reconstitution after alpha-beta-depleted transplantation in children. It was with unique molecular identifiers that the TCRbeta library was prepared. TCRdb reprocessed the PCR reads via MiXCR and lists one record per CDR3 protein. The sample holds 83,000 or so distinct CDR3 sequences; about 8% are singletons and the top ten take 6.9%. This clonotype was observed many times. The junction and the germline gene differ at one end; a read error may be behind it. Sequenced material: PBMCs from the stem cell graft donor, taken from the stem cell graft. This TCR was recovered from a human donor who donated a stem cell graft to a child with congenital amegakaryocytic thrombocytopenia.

DNA for the CDR3: TGTGCCAGCAGATTAGCGGGGGTTAAAGACGAGCAGTACTTC. Translation: CASRLAGVKDEQYF. The J gene is TRBJ2-7, the V gene TRBV12-3 or TRBV12-4, with 9 bases matching TRBD2. The CDR3 contains 14 residues.